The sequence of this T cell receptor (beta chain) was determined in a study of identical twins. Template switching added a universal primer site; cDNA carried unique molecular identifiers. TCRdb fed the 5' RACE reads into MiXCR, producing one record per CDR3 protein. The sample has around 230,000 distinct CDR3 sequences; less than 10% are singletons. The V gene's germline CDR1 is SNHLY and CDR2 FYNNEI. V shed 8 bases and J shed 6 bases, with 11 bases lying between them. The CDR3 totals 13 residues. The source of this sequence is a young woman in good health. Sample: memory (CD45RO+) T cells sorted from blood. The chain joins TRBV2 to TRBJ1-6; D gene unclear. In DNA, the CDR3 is TGTGCCAGCTGGTTCGGTGGTAATTCACCCCTCCACTTT. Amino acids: CASWFGGNSPLHF.